One and the same sample provided the 7 T cell receptor beta chains below, sequenced in a study of T cell responses to AZD1222 COVID-19 vaccine. Sequenced by immunoSEQ multiplex PCR; TCRdb stores in-frame clones only, minus some. Here the sample spans 80,000 to 90,000 clones, about 93% being singletons. The material sequenced was peripheral blood, taken on day 0 of MenACWY control vaccination. All receptors come from an adult in good health.

V gene TRBV19 combines with J gene TRBJ1-3; D is unclear. Germline V gives CDR1 LNHDA, CDR2 SQIVND (reference sequence). This CDR3 contains 12 residues. V was trimmed by 7 bases and J by 9 bases, leaving 13 bases between them. The CDR3, as DNA: TGTGCCAGTATCTCACCCGGCTCCACCATATATTTT. It codes for CASISPGSTIYF.

This clone showed up just once. The V and J genes are TRBV10-1 and TRBJ2-3; 12 bases line up with TRBD2. V shed 4 bases and J 3 bases; nucleotides not matched to a gene: 2. The CDR3 has 15 amino acids. Germline CDR1 reads WNHNN; CDR2 reads SYGVQD (reference sequence). The CDR3 sequence is CASSGTSGATDTQYF. The CDR3, as DNA: TGCGCCAGCAGTGGGACTAGCGGGGCGACAGATACGCAGTATTTT.

This chain uses TRBV29-1 with TRBJ2-7; 7 nucleotides agree with TRBD1. After removal of 3 bases from V and 4 bases from J, the junction contained 6 bases not matched to a gene. Looked up from germline, CDR1 is SQVTM and CDR2 is ANQGSEA. The CDR3 sequence is 13 residues long. CDR3 protein: CSVDKGGSYEQYF. The CDR3 DNA follows: TGCAGCGTTGATAAAGGGGGCAGTTACGAGCAGTACTTC.

The rearrangement links TRBV9 to TRBJ2-5, with 9 bases fitting TRBD2. The CDR3 covers 14 residues. Germline V lookup: CDR1 SGDLS, CDR2 YYNGEE. V dropped 2 bases and J dropped 4; count of bases not matched to a gene: 3. CDR3 sequence (DNA): TGTGCCAGCAGCGTTAGCGGGGGCCGAGAGACCCAGTACTTC. It yields the protein CASSVSGGRETQYF. Full variable domain (outside the CDR3, taken from reference TRBV9 and TRBJ2-5): DSGVTQTPKHLITATGQRVTLRCSPRSGDLSVYWYQQSLDQGLQFLIQYYNGEERAKGNILERFSAQQFPDLHSELNLSSLELGDSALYFCASSVSGGRETQYFGPGTRLLVL.

The chain uses TRBV10-3 and TRBJ1-1, with D maybe TRBD1 (5 bases). This CDR3 is 14 amino acids long. The V gene lost 0 bases and the J gene lost 7 bases, with 12 bases spanning the gap. The V gene's germline CDR1 is ENHRY and CDR2 SYGVKD. In nucleotides, the CDR3 is TGTGCCATCAGTGAGTCCGGCAGGGAGGGTGAAGCTTTCTTT. Its protein is CAISESGREGEAFF.

The chain joins TRBV13 to TRBJ1-2, with a possible D match to TRBD1 (6 bases). The germline gives CDR1 PRHDT, CDR2 FYEKMQ (reference sequence). V dropped 3 bases and J dropped 14 bases, with 19 bases sitting between them. This CDR3 contains 13 residues. CDR3 DNA: TGTGCCAGCAGCTTCCAAAGTACAGGGCGGGGGACCTTC. Translation: CASSFQSTGRGTF.

This clone was counted a single time. This chain links TRBV2 with TRBJ2-3, with 7 positions matching TRBD1. The CDR3 sequence is 13 residues long. Germline V gene sequence: CDR1 SNHLY, CDR2 FYNNEI. With 7 bases clipped from V and 5 bases from J, the junction kept 6 bases outside the gene matches. CDR3 in amino acids: CASKGGIGDTQYF. In DNA, the CDR3 is TGTGCCAGCAAAGGGGGCATTGGAGATACGCAGTATTTT.